The clone carrying this TCR beta chain was found many times. The data originate from a study of patients and donors after allogeneic stem cell transplantation. This CDR3 spans 15 amino acids. Trimming cost V 3 bases and J 0 bases, with 9 bases left between them. The germline CDR1 and CDR2 sequences are SEHNR and FQNEAQ (reference sequence). TCRdb ran MiXCR on the RT-PCR reads and lists one entry per CDR3 protein. Of hundreds of thousands of distinct CDR3 sequences detected, 15% to 20% appear once; the ten largest clones hold around 6.8%. The clonotype originates from a human donor who was either an allogeneic HSCT recipient or a stem cell or donor lymphocyte infusion donor (not recorded which). It is not recorded whose cells these are; they may come from a transplant donor. The rearrangement uses TRBV7-9 and TRBJ2-1, with D perhaps TRBD1 (6 bases). Sequencing was done on a sample of blood, either unsorted or a sorted T cell fraction (not recorded which). CDR3 sequence (DNA): TGTGCCAGCAGCTTCGCAGGGGCCTCCTACAATGAGCAGTTCTTC. Its translation is CASSFAGASYNEQFF.